Included here is one TCR beta chain sequence, with context. Using a J-beta primer mix together with a sample-barcoded 5' primer, a second PCR was run for about 6 to 12 cycles. Each CDR3 protein gets one entry after TCRdb re-called the 5' RACE reads with MiXCR. The sample records over 1,500,000 distinct CDR3 sequences, less than 50% being singletons. The data derive from a study of blood T cells in healthy people across ages. As for the study in general: Through template switching, about one barcoded beta molecule was captured per two T cells, as measured in model experiments.

CDR1 is SGHDT and CDR2 is YYEEEE in the germline V gene. This CDR3 comprises 15 residues. The TCR originated in a middle-aged woman in good health. This chain connects TRBV5-6 to TRBJ2-7; a possible D gene is TRBD1 (6 bases). Matching the DNA end better, TRBJ2-5 makes the J call doubtful. Sequences were obtained from blood. The CDR3 loop is CASSLRPGEFETQYF. The CDR3 nucleotides are TGTGCCAGCAGCTTGCGGCCAGGGGAATTTGAGACCCAGTACTTC.